Below are 10 T cell receptor beta chains sequenced from a single sample in a study of CD8 T cells in Susac syndrome. RNA was extracted with the RNeasy kit, and a quantity of about 0.45 to 1 ug was reverse transcribed using random hexamers. TCRdb re-called the immunoSEQ multiplex PCR reads with MiXCR, one entry per CDR3 protein. Of about 170,000 distinct CDR3 sequences in the sample, about 96% were seen once. The specimen sequenced was CD4+ T cells from PBMCs. Receptors were obtained from a human donor with Susac syndrome.

The chain recombines TRBV5-1 with TRBJ1-1, with D hard to call. CDR3 length: 13 amino acids. Trimming removed 0 bases at V and 7 bases at J, with 10 bases between. Germline loops: CDR1 SGHRS, CDR2 YFSETQ. The CDR3: CASSLGAAGEAFF. CDR3 coding DNA: TGCGCCAGCAGCTTGGGGGCGGCAGGTGAAGCTTTCTTT.

This chain links TRBV4-1 with TRBJ2-5, with D perhaps TRBD1 (5 bases). Germline loops: CDR1 MGHRA, CDR2 YSYEKL. This CDR3 is built from 14 residues. V was cut by 3 bases and J by 2 bases, with 10 bases left in between. The CDR3 region is CASSHPDRQETQYF. Written as DNA, the CDR3 is TGCGCCAGCAGCCACCCAGACAGACAAGAGACCCAGTACTTC.

This chain connects TRBV5-1 to TRBJ1-2, with a weak D call TRBD1 (5 bases). The CDR3 is 14 residues long. V lost 5 bases to trimming and J lost 2 bases, with 13 bases between them. Germline CDR1 is SGHRS and CDR2 is YFSETQ. The CDR3 coding sequence is TGCGCCAGCAGTCCGGGACGTCGGAACTATGGCTACACCTTC. Protein product: CASSPGRRNYGYTF.

The chain joins TRBV5-4 to TRBJ2-5, with 7 bases fitting TRBD1. V shed 2 bases and J 3 bases; nucleotides not matched to a gene: 4. CDR3 length equals 14 residues. Germline V gene lookup returns CDR1 SGHNT and CDR2 YYREEE (reference sequence). The CDR3: CASSFADREETQYF. CDR3 DNA: TGTGCCAGCAGCTTTGCCGACAGGGAAGAGACCCAGTACTTC.

This chain connects TRBV12-3 or TRBV12-4 to TRBJ2-7; D possibly corresponds to TRBD1 (5 bases). The ends were cut back, 0 bases at V and 1 base at J, with 10 bases in the middle. This CDR3 is built from 15 residues. The CDR3 bases are TGTGCCAGCAGTTTAGCAGGGGTAAGATCCTACGAGCAGTACTTC. Translated, it gives CASSLAGVRSYEQYF.

This CDR3 reads CASGTGRYGYTF. The CDR3 DNA reads TGTGCCAGCGGAACAGGCCGCTATGGCTACACCTTC. J is TRBJ1-2 and V is TRBV2; D may be TRBD1 (5 bases). The germline V gene encodes CDR1 SNHLY and CDR2 FYNNEI. The CDR3 consists of 12 residues. Trimming cost V 8 bases and J 4 bases, with 11 bases left between them.

This sequence joins TRBV20-1 and TRBJ1-2; D is unclear. CDR1 and CDR2 (germline): DFQATT, SNEGSKA (reference sequence). This CDR3 contains 14 residues. Deletions cut 2 bases from V and 1 base from J, with 11 bases between. CDR3 in DNA: TGCAGTGCTAGACCTACCCCTTATAACTATGGCTACACCTTC. It translates to CSARPTPYNYGYTF.

The chain couples TRBV12-3 or TRBV12-4 to TRBJ2-7; possibly TRBD2 for D (6 bases). With 7 bases removed from V and 0 bases from J, the gap between germline ends came to 10 bases. The CDR3 length is 13 residues. The CDR3 is CASTRDFSYEQYF. CDR3 nucleotide sequence: TGTGCCAGCACCAGGGACTTCTCCTACGAGCAGTACTTC.

The rearrangement links TRBV5-6 to TRBJ1-2; TRBD1 is a possible D gene (5 bases). Between the trimmed V and J ends, which lost 7 bases and 2 bases, there was a span of 15 bases. CDR3 length: 14 amino acids. Germline V CDR1 and CDR2: SGHDT, YYEEEE. DNA for the CDR3: TGTGCCAGCTACAGGATAGGACCCAACTATGGCTACACCTTC. Residues: CASYRIGPNYGYTF.

The CDR3, as DNA: TGCAGTGCTAAACAGGGTCCCGAGCAGTACGTC. Protein product: CSAKQGPEQYV. The chain combines TRBV20-1 with TRBJ2-7; TRBD1 is a possible D gene (6 bases). The CDR3 is 11 residues long. In germline, CDR1 is DFQATT, CDR2 SNEGSKA (reference sequence). V was shortened by 4 bases and J by 6 bases, with 10 bases between the two germline ends.